A single sample is the source of the 17 T cell receptor beta chains below, sequenced in a study of identical twins. One entry per CDR3 protein, called by TCRdb with MiXCR from the 5' RACE reads. The data show around 530,000 distinct CDR3 sequences, around 15% seen once. These data are also associated with another study on yellow fever vaccine responses in identical twins.

The source material was CD4+ T cells sorted from blood. These TCRs come from a woman between 18 and 29 years old in good health.

Only a few counts were recorded for this clonotype. The chain recombines TRBV29-1 with TRBJ2-7; 7 positions match TRBD1. The CDR3 contains 14 residues. The J segment lost 7 bases and the V segment lost 2 bases, leaving 11 bases of the junction unmatched. The germline V gene encodes CDR1 SQVTM and CDR2 ANQGSEA. For the CDR3, the DNA is TGCAGCGTTGAACAACAGGGGCGATCTCGGGAGCAGTACGTC. This sequence encodes CSVEQQGRSREQYV.

The rearrangement joins TRBV5-1 to TRBJ2-3, with 9 bases that match TRBD1. CDR3 length equals 15 residues. Germline V lookup: CDR1 SGHRS, CDR2 YFSETQ. The trim removed 0 bases at V and 4 bases at J, leaving 3 bases unmatched. The DNA for the CDR3 is TGCGCCAGCAGCTTGGGGGGGGACAGGGCAGATACGCAGTATTTT. As protein: CASSLGGDRADTQYF.

V and J are TRBV4-2 and TRBJ2-3, with 7 bases that match TRBD2. With 0 bases clipped from V and 2 bases from J, the junction kept 8 bases outside the gene matches. Germline values: CDR1 LGHNA, CDR2 YNFKEQ. This CDR3 contains 17 residues. This CDR3 is CASSQDPQRGDTDTQYF. CDR3 sequence (DNA): TGTGCCAGCAGCCAAGATCCCCAGCGGGGTGACACAGATACGCAGTATTTT.

This chain uses TRBV7-9 with TRBJ2-1, with D perhaps matching TRBD2 (5 bases). The germline V gene has CDR1 SEHNR and CDR2 FQNEAQ (reference sequence). The CDR3 runs 12 residues. V lost 5 bases and J lost 6, with 8 bases in between. The DNA of the CDR3 is TGTGCCAGCAGCCCCAGCGGCAATGAGCAGTTCTTC. The encoded protein is CASSPSGNEQFF.

The chain links TRBV3-1 to TRBJ2-6; no firm D call. Germline V gives CDR1 LGHDT, CDR2 YNNKEL (reference sequence). CDR3 length: 15 residues. V lost 8 bases, J lost 0 bases, and 11 bases lay in between. The CDR3 DNA reads TGTGCCAGCGGACGACTCAGCTCTGGGGCCAACGTCCTGACTTTC. It translates to CASGRLSSGANVLTF.

This clonotype turned up a few times. The rearrangement joins TRBV29-1 to TRBJ2-2; no clear D. V was pared by 7 bases and J by 4 bases, with 13 bases between. CDR1 is SQVTM and CDR2 is ANQGSEA in the germline V gene. This CDR3 spans 13 amino acids. The CDR3 DNA reads as TGCAGCGCCGACTGGGGTAGCACCGGGGAGCTGTTTTTT. This translates into CSADWGSTGELFF.

The CDR3 region has the DNA TGTGCCAGCAGTCGCGCTATAATGGGGTCCTACAATGAGCAGTTCTTC. Translating it yields CASSRAIMGSYNEQFF. The rearrangement uses TRBV27 and TRBJ2-1, with D unclear. V was shortened by 5 bases and J by 1 base, with 15 bases between the two germline ends. Germline V gene lookup returns CDR1 MNHEY and CDR2 SMNVEV (reference sequence). The CDR3 consists of 16 residues.

The chain uses TRBV15 and TRBJ1-1, with TRBD1 matching over 7 bases. CDR1 and CDR2 from the germline V gene are LNHNV and YYDKDF (reference sequence). V lost 4 bases, J lost 0 bases, and 2 bases stayed unmatched. The CDR3 covers 14 residues. As DNA, the CDR3 is TGTGCCACCAGCAAGGACAGGATGAACACTGAAGCTTTCTTT. As protein: CATSKDRMNTEAFF. Variable domain in full (rest from reference TRBV15 and TRBJ1-1): DAMVIQNPRYQVTQFGKPVTLSCSQTLNHNVMYWYQQKSSQAPKLLFHYYDKDFNNEADTPDNFQSRRPNTSFCFLDIRSPGLGDTAMYLCATSKDRMNTEAFFGQGTRLTVV.

This clonotype was seen a handful of times. At one of its ends the junction is not consistent with the germline gene, which may arise from a read error. The chain is built from TRBV24-1 and TRBJ2-2; 11 bases align to TRBD2. The CDR3 spans 17 residues. CDR1 is KGHDR and CDR2 is SFDVKD in the germline V gene. The CDR3 DNA reads TGTGCCACCAGTGACGTAGCGGGGGGGCCGAAAACCGGGGAGCTGTTTTTT. Translating gives CATSDVAGGPKTGELFF.

In its sample, this clonotype was seen a few times. CDR3 bases: TGCAGCGTTGATCGGACAGGCTCAGGGTGGACCCAGTACTTC. Translating it yields CSVDRTGSGWTQYF. The gene calls are TRBV29-1 and TRBJ2-5; TRBD1 matches at 7 bases. Germline V gene sequence: CDR1 SQVTM, CDR2 ANQGSEA. Germline trimming cut 3 bases from V and 7 bases from J; bases unmatched to any gene: 11. CDR3 length: 14 amino acids.

This clonotype came up a few times. The chain has TRBV20-1 and TRBJ1-6; D is ambiguous. Germline values: CDR1 DFQATT, CDR2 SNEGSKA (reference sequence). The V gene lost 2 bases and the J gene lost 0 bases, with 17 bases spanning the gap. The CDR3 is 18 residues long. The DNA for the CDR3 is TGCAGTGCTAGATATGTGTCGAGAAGGAGCTCCTATAATTCACCCCTCCACTTT. This encodes CSARYVSRRSSYNSPLHF.

A few counts support this clonotype. The chain is built from TRBV3-1 and TRBJ1-2; D gene ambiguous. V dropped 0 bases and J dropped 3 bases, with 8 bases sitting between them. CDR1 LGHDT and CDR2 YNNKEL come from the germline V gene (reference sequence). The CDR3 is made up of 14 amino acids. The chain's CDR3 is CASSQDQHHYGYTF. In DNA form, the CDR3 reads TGTGCCAGCAGCCAAGATCAGCACCACTATGGCTACACCTTC.

This clonotype has a single count. The V gene is TRBV27, the J gene TRBJ2-3; D uncertain. The length of the CDR3 is 14 residues. Trimming shortened V by 6 bases and J by 1 base, and 11 bases separated the two germline ends. CDR1 MNHEY and CDR2 SMNVEV come from the germline V gene (reference sequence). In nucleotides, the CDR3 is TGTGCCAGCAGGTCCCACGGAGGCACAGATACGCAGTATTTT. It specifies CASRSHGGTDTQYF.

The chain joins TRBV20-1 to TRBJ2-5; 7 bases are a match to TRBD1. Germline V gives CDR1 DFQATT, CDR2 SNEGSKA (reference sequence). J was trimmed by 4 bases and V by 2 bases; bases with no gene match: 7. The CDR3 loop spans 14 amino acids. CDR3 protein: CSARNRGVPETQYF. In nucleotides, the CDR3 is TGCAGTGCTAGAAACAGGGGTGTCCCAGAGACCCAGTACTTC.

The chain recombines TRBV6-5 with TRBJ2-1, with D possibly TRBD1 on 5 matching bases. Germline-derived CDR1 and CDR2 are MNHEY and SVGAGI. This CDR3 contains 15 residues. Trimming took off 3 bases at V and 5 bases at J, with 14 bases between the two ends. The CDR3 reads CASSYSRVSHNEQFF. The CDR3 coding sequence is TGTGCCAGCAGTTATTCCAGGGTTTCGCACAATGAGCAGTTCTTC.

This clonotype has a handful of counts. V is TRBV27 and J is TRBJ2-1; perhaps TRBD1 as D (5 bases). In germline, CDR1 is MNHEY, CDR2 SMNVEV (reference sequence). The germline V and J ends were trimmed by 7 bases and 15 bases, with 22 bases remaining between them. The CDR3 runs 13 residues. In DNA, the CDR3 is TGTGCCAGCAACATCACACAGGCCTCAATGCGGTTCTTC. It yields the protein CASNITQASMRFF.

In its sample, this clonotype was seen a few times. The genes are TRBV9 and TRBJ2-7; unclear D gene. Germline V CDR1 and CDR2: SGDLS, YYNGEE. With 4 bases removed from V and 4 bases from J, the gap between germline ends came to 12 bases. This CDR3 region has 13 residues. CDR3 protein: CASSPLYGYEQYF. The CDR3 bases are TGTGCCAGCAGCCCGCTTTACGGGTACGAGCAGTACTTC.